This TCR beta chain comes out of a study of cytomegalovirus exposure and HLA in healthy donors. The study's findings and limits: Follow-up analysis later connected one missense variant in DCLRE1C with trimming of TCR beta V- and J-genes. The study flagged around 160 TCR beta chains as cytomegalovirus-associated.

Concerning this clone itself: The target antigen is unknown.

PCR used 60 Vbeta primers and 13 Jbeta primers. Sequenced by immunoSEQ multiplex PCR; TCRdb stores in-frame clones only, minus some. Of 150,000 to 200,000 clones listed, roughly 77% are singletons. Trimming at V came to 6 bases and at J to 2 bases, leaving 3 bases not matched to a gene. The CDR3 sequence is 14 residues long. Per the germline V gene, CDR1 is MNHNS and CDR2 is SASEGT. The chain couples TRBV6-1 to TRBJ1-2; 10 bases align to TRBD1. The sequencing sample was made of PBMCs. The TCR comes from a woman between 35 and 50 years old in good health and CMV-seropositive. CDR3 sequence (DNA): TGTGCCAGCAGCCGGGACAGGGGAAACTATGGCTACACCTTC. It codes for CASSRDRGNYGYTF.